The 14 T cell receptor beta chains listed next were all sequenced from one sample in a study of blood T cell repertoires in COVID-19. Here immunoSEQ multiplex PCR was the method, and the copy in TCRdb shows in-frame clones only, minus some. The data show over 300,000 clones, 90% seen once. Material for sequencing was peripheral blood. The receptors were gathered from a man aged 18-30 years with active or convalescent COVID-19.

The J gene is TRBJ2-1, the V gene TRBV27, with D possibly being TRBD1 (5 bases). V dropped 4 bases and J dropped 8 bases, with 12 bases sitting between them. Germline loops: CDR1 MNHEY, CDR2 SMNVEV (reference sequence). The CDR3 is 13 residues long. CDR3 residues: CASSSTGMHEQFF. CDR3 DNA sequence: TGTGCCAGCAGTTCCACAGGAATGCATGAGCAGTTCTTC.

In this sample, this clone turned up once. The gene calls are TRBV27 and TRBJ2-7; a weak D match, TRBD1 (6 bases). V shed 1 base and J shed 2 bases, with 12 bases lying between them. Germline assignment: CDR1 MNHEY and CDR2 SMNVEV (reference sequence). This CDR3 is 15 amino acids long. In DNA form, the CDR3 reads TGTGCCAGCAGTTTATACAGGGCTCTAGCCTACGAGCAGTACTTC. It is translated as CASSLYRALAYEQYF.

The rearrangement uses TRBV9 and TRBJ2-7, with 7 bases that match TRBD2. CDR3 length equals 16 residues. Germline trimming cut 0 bases from V and 0 bases from J; bases unmatched to any gene: 6. In germline, CDR1 is SGDLS, CDR2 YYNGEE. The DNA of the CDR3 is TGTGCCAGCAGCGTAGGTTCAGGCGGGAGCTCCTACGAGCAGTACTTC. Amino acids: CASSVGSGGSSYEQYF.

J is TRBJ1-1 and V is TRBV7-8; weak D call: TRBD1 (6 bases). V gave up 5 bases and J gave up 0 bases, with 25 bases separating them. The length of the CDR3 is 19 residues. The germline V gene encodes CDR1 SGHVS and CDR2 FQNEAQ. The DNA of the CDR3 is TGTGCCAGCAGCCGCAAAAAAACCGACAGGATGGGAATGAACACTGAAGCTTTCTTT. It yields the protein CASSRKKTDRMGMNTEAFF. The variable domain in full, with the rest retrieved from reference TRBV7-8 and TRBJ1-1, is GAGVSQSPRYKVAKRGQDVALRCDPISGHVSLFWYQQALGQGPEFLTYFQNEAQLDKSGLPSDRFFAERPEGSVSTLKIQRTQQEDSAVYLCASSRKKTDRMGMNTEAFFGQGTRLTVV.

J is TRBJ1-1 and V is TRBV19, with D unclear. The CDR3 runs 14 residues. The germline V and J ends were trimmed by 2 bases and 7 bases, with 14 bases remaining between them. Germline V gives CDR1 LNHDA, CDR2 SQIVND (reference sequence). This CDR3 is CASSISGSTGEAFF. The CDR3 DNA sequence: TGTGCCAGTAGTATATCCGGGTCCACGGGTGAAGCTTTCTTT.

The chain links TRBV19 to TRBJ1-2; 7 bases line up with TRBD1. V lost 3 bases, J lost 2 bases, and 3 bases stayed unmatched. CDR1 LNHDA and CDR2 SQIVND come from the germline V gene (reference sequence). The CDR3 sequence is 14 residues long. The CDR3 is CASSMGDRNYGYTF. The DNA of the CDR3 is TGTGCCAGTAGTATGGGGGACAGAAACTATGGCTACACCTTC.

The chain links TRBV27 to TRBJ2-5; 10 bases align to TRBD2. Germline assignment: CDR1 MNHEY and CDR2 SMNVEV (reference sequence). This CDR3 is built from 14 residues. Trimming took 5 bases from V and 5 from J; bases not matched to a gene: 5. Here the CDR3 DNA reads TGTGCCAGCAGTAAACTAGCGGGGCGGGAGACCCAGTACTTC. The encoded protein is CASSKLAGRETQYF.

CDR3 DNA: TGTGCCAGCAGCTTTCCCCGGGGCGAGCAGTACTTC. Residues: CASSFPRGEQYF. The rearrangement links TRBV7-6 to TRBJ2-7; tentative D call: TRBD2 (5 bases). Trimming cost V 3 bases and J 6 bases, with 9 bases left between them. The length of the CDR3 is 12 residues. Germline lookup yields CDR1 SGHVS and CDR2 FNYEAQ. The variable domain in full, with the rest retrieved from reference TRBV7-6 and TRBJ2-7, is GAGVSQSPRYKVTKRGQDVALRCDPISGHVSLYWYRQALGQGPEFLTYFNYEAQQDKSGLPNDRFSAERPEGSISTLTIQRTEQRDSAMYRCASSFPRGEQYFGPGTRLTVT.

The genes are TRBV29-1 and TRBJ2-7; D uncertain. CDR3 length: 13 residues. CDR1 SQVTM and CDR2 ANQGSEA come from the germline V gene. V lost 0 bases to trimming and J lost 5 bases, with 11 bases between them. CDR3 DNA sequence: TGCAGCGTTGAAGATTCCGTACTTAACGAGCAGTACTTC. It translates to CSVEDSVLNEQYF.

The chain recombines TRBV4-1 with TRBJ2-2, with 9 bases lining up with TRBD2. The CDR3 loop spans 19 amino acids. Trimming at V came to 0 bases and at J to 2 bases, leaving 10 bases not matched to a gene. CDR1 is MGHRA and CDR2 is YSYEKL in the germline V gene. The CDR3 is CASSQEGASGNLNTGELFF. CDR3 nucleotide sequence: TGCGCCAGCAGCCAAGAGGGGGCTAGCGGGAACCTTAACACCGGGGAGCTGTTTTTT.

The chain recombines TRBV9 with TRBJ2-2; 14 bases map to TRBD2. Trimming at V came to 2 bases and at J to 4 bases, leaving 13 bases not matched to a gene. The V gene's germline CDR1 is SGDLS and CDR2 YYNGEE. This CDR3 region has 20 residues. CDR3: CASSVGLAGGAGGGTGELFF. The CDR3 DNA sequence: TGTGCCAGCAGCGTCGGACTAGCGGGAGGCGCTGGGGGGGGCACCGGGGAGCTGTTTTTT.

Here the CDR3 DNA reads TGTGCCAGCAGCTTCCGGACGGCAGGGAACTATGGCTACACCTTC. Translation: CASSFRTAGNYGYTF. This chain connects TRBV5-6 to TRBJ1-2; TRBD1 is a possible D gene (5 bases). This CDR3 contains 15 residues. The V end lost 2 bases, the J end lost 2 bases, and 13 bases lay between the germline ends. In germline, CDR1 is SGHDT, CDR2 YYEEEE.

In regard to this clone: The same CDR3 can be traced to other DNA sequences in this sample. The chain joins TRBV19 to TRBJ2-7, with D possibly TRBD1 on 5 matching bases. Germline V gives CDR1 LNHDA, CDR2 SQIVND (reference sequence). The CDR3 totals 15 residues. The V end lost 3 bases, the J end lost 1 base, and 13 bases lay between the germline ends. The CDR3, as DNA: TGTGCCAGTAGTATCGGTCAGGGCCTTTCCTACGAGCAGTACTTC. Translated, it gives CASSIGQGLSYEQYF.

This chain connects TRBV5-4 to TRBJ1-6; D is unclear. Per the germline V gene, CDR1 is SGHNT and CDR2 is YYREEE (reference sequence). Trimming took 2 bases from V and 5 from J, leaving 11 bases between them. This CDR3 has 15 residues. The CDR3 sequence is CASSFGGSNNSPLHF. Written as DNA, the CDR3 is TGTGCCAGCAGCTTCGGAGGGTCGAATAATTCACCCCTCCACTTT.